This TCR beta chain emerged from a study of blood T cell repertoires in COVID-19. In the study overall: Samples representing acute and convalescent COVID-19 were sourced from the United States, Italy and Spain. PBMCs, B-cell-depleted T cells, or T cells provided the cDNA or gDNA that made up the material.

In the authors' workflow: Reference gene primer amplification yielded estimated nucleated cell counts. Clones were sequenced by immunoSEQ multiplex PCR, and TCRdb holds only the in-frame ones, with some missing. V and J calls and clone size are as listed in that table; D and trimming were resolved from the DNA. This repertoire shows around 160,000 clones, roughly 90% found once; its top ten account for roughly a sixth. The CDR3 contains 15 residues. The germline V gene has CDR1 LNHDA and CDR2 SQIVND (reference sequence). Trimming shortened V by 4 bases and J by 0 bases, and 10 bases separated the two germline ends.

The sequence was collected from a man between 60 and 75 years old with active or convalescent COVID-19. Sequences were obtained from peripheral blood. The chain uses TRBV19 and TRBJ1-3; no clear D. CDR3 protein: CASSTVIISGNTIYF. The DNA for the CDR3 is TGTGCCAGTAGTACGGTTATCATCTCTGGAAACACCATATATTTT.